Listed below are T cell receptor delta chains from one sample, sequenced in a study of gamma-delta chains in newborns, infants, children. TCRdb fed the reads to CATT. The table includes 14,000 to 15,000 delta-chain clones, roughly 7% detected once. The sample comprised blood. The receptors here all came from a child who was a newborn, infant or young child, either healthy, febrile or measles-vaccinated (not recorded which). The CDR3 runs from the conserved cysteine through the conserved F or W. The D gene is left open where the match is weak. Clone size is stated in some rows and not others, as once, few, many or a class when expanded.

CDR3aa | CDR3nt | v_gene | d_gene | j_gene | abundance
CACDYLGAPLSWDTRQMFF | TGTGCCTGTGACTACCTGGGGGCCCCCCTCTCCTGGGACACCCGACAGATGTTTTTC | TRDV2 | TRDD3 | TRDJ3 | -
CACDKISTGGYAWDTRQMFF | TGTGCCTGTGACAAAATAAGTACTGGGGGATACGCCTGGGACACCCGACAGATGTTTTTC | TRDV2 | TRDD3 | TRDJ3 | -
CACDTVFLGDSSWDTRQMFF | TGTGCTTGTGACACCGTTTTTCTGGGGGATAGCTCCTGGGACACCCGCCAGATGTTTTTC | TRDV2 | TRDD3 | TRDJ3 | -
CACERLSGGYLPWDTRQMFF | TGTGCCTGTGAGCGCCTCTCTGGGGGATACCTGCCCTGGGACACCCGACAGATGTTTTTC | TRDV2 | TRDD3 | TRDJ3 | -
CALGELSYLPLLPTSSWDTRQMFF | TGTGCTCTTGGGGAACTATCCTACCTCCCCCTTCTCCCCACTAGCTCCTGGGACACCCGACAGATGTTTTTC | TRDV1 | - | TRDJ3 | -
CACDTVRGFSSWDTRQMFF | TGTGCCTGTGACACCGTACGGGGATTTAGCTCCTGGGACACCCGACAGATGTTTTTC | TRDV2 | - | TRDJ3 | few
CACDILGDTFTDKLIF | TGTGCCTGTGACATACTGGGGGATACCTTCACCGATAAACTCATCTTT | TRDV2 | TRDD3 | TRDJ1 | few
CACDPLLGDTRPWDTRQMFF | TGTGCCTGTGACCCCCTACTGGGGGATACGCGTCCCTGGGACACCCGACAGATGTTTTTC | TRDV2 | TRDD3 | TRDJ3 | few
CACDTVGDTKTAQLFF | TGTGCCTGTGACACGGTGGGGGATACGAAAACAGCACAACTCTTCTTT | TRDV2 | TRDD3 | TRDJ2 | medium-sized
CACDTVLGDMGSWDTRQMFF | TGTGCCTGTGACACGGTACTGGGGGATATGGGATCCTGGGACACCCGACAGATGTTTTTC | TRDV2 | TRDD3 | TRDJ3 | -
CACDTVSDWGIHSWYTRQMFF | TGTGCCTGTGACACCGTTTCGGACTGGGGGATCCATTCCTGGTACACCCGACAGATGTTTTTC | TRDV2 | TRDD3 | TRDJ3 | -
CSCDTPWGNTDKLIF | TGTTCCTGTGACACACCTTGGGGGAACACCGATAAACTCATCTTT | TRDV2 | TRDD3 | TRDJ1 | -
CALGESRSSHYLTVDKLIF | TGTGCTCTTGGGGAAAGTAGGTCTTCTCACTATCTTACTGTTGATAAACTCATCTTT | TRDV1 | - | TRDJ1 | -
CACDILGDNTRQMFF | TGTGCCTGTGACATACTGGGGGATAACACCCGACAGATGTTTTTC | TRDV2 | TRDD3 | TRDJ3 | medium-sized
CACDTAAGGYAWDTRQMFF | TGTGCCTGTGACACCGCGGCTGGGGGATACGCCTGGGACACCCGACAGATGTTTTTC | TRDV2 | TRDD3 | TRDJ3 | few
CACDLSNWGINRYTDKLIF | TGTGCCTGTGACCTATCCAACTGGGGGATAAATAGGTACACCGATAAACTCATCTTT | TRDV2 | TRDD3 | TRDJ1 | -
CACDVLGSSWDTRQMFF | TGTGCCTGTGACGTACTGGGGAGCTCCTGGGACACCCGACAGATGTTTTTC | TRDV2 | TRDD3 | TRDJ3 | medium-sized
CACDRIPGTGDQRAQLFF | TGTGCCTGTGACCGGATACCGGGGACTGGGGATCAGCGAGCACAACTCTTCTTT | TRDV2 | TRDD3 | TRDJ2 | -
CACDTGGFSSWDTRQMFF | TGTGCCTGTGACACTGGGGGATTTAGCTCCTGGGACACCCGACAGATGTTTTTC | TRDV2 | TRDD3 | TRDJ3 | few
CACDTVLGDTVSWDTRQMFF | TGTGCCTGTGACACTGTACTGGGGGATACGGTTTCCTGGGACACCCGACAGATGTTTTTC | TRDV2 | TRDD3 | TRDJ3 | -
CACDRGILHSWDTRQMFF | TGTGCCTGTGACAGGGGGATACTTCACTCCTGGGACACCCGACAGATGTTTTTC | TRDV2 | TRDD3 | TRDJ3 | -
CACDILGGYSPSWDTRQMFF | TGTGCCTGCGACATACTGGGGGGTTATTCCCCCTCCTGGGACACCCGACAGATGTTTTTC | TRDV2 | TRDD3 | TRDJ3 | few
CACDNTGGYWDTRQMFF | TGTGCCTGTGACAATACTGGGGGATACTGGGACACCCGACAGATGTTTTTC | TRDV2 | TRDD3 | TRDJ3 | medium-sized
CALGELGDTGYTDKLIF | TGTGCTCTTGGGGAACTGGGGGATACGGGGTACACCGATAAACTCATCTTT | TRDV1 | TRDD3 | TRDJ1 | few
CACDTAGMSSWDTRQMFF | TGTGCCTGTGACACCGCAGGGATGAGCTCCTGGGACACCCGACAGATGTTTTTC | TRDV2 | - | TRDJ3 | medium-sized
CACDAVGIGGDKLIF | TGTGCCTGTGACGCCGTGGGGATCGGAGGCGATAAACTCATCTTT | TRDV2 | - | TRDJ1 | few
CACDWGIRSSWDTRQMFF | TGTGCCTGTGACTGGGGGATACGCAGCTCCTGGGACACCCGACAGATGTTTTTC | TRDV2 | TRDD3 | TRDJ3 | -
CACDAVRSSWDTRQMFF | TGTGCCTGTGACGCTGTACGGAGCTCCTGGGACACCCGACAAATGTTTTTC | TRDV2 | - | TRDJ3 | -
CACDTVKGDTWDTRQMFF | TGTGCCTGTGACACCGTGAAAGGGGATACGTGGGACACCCGACAGATGTTTTTC | TRDV2 | TRDD3 | TRDJ3 | few
CACETVWGSWDTRQMFF | TGTGCCTGTGAGACCGTGTGGGGCTCCTGGGACACCCGACAGATGTTTTTC | TRDV2 | - | TRDJ3 | -
CACDFMGDTGTWDTRQMFF | TGTGCCTGTGACTTCATGGGGGATACGGGCACCTGGGACACCCGACAGATGTTTTTC | TRDV2 | TRDD3 | TRDJ3 | few
CACDKILGLTAQLFF | TGTGCCTGTGACAAAATACTGGGTTTGACAGCACAACTCTTCTTT | TRDV2 | - | TRDJ2 | -
CACDLMGDPSSWDTRQMFF | TGTGCCTGTGACCTCATGGGGGATCCGAGCTCCTGGGACACCCGACAGATGTTTTTC | TRDV2 | TRDD3 | TRDJ3 | few
CACDTVDNWGIHALTAQLFF | TGTGCCTGTGACACCGTGGATAACTGGGGGATACATGCTTTGACAGCGCAACTCTTCTTT | TRDV2 | TRDD3 | TRDJ2 | -
CACDGLGDALTAQLFF | TGTGCCTGTGACGGACTGGGGGATGCTTTGACAGCACAACTCTTCTTT | TRDV2 | TRDD3 | TRDJ2 | few
CACDKKGDPWDTRQMFF | TGTGCCTGTGACAAAAAAGGGGATCCTTGGGACACCCGACAGATGTTTTTC | TRDV2 | - | TRDJ3 | -
CACDTGGSWDTRQVFF | TGTGCCTGTGACACCGGGGGCTCCTGGGACACCCGACAGGTGTTTTTC | TRDV2 | - | TRDJ3 | few
CACDTLLLGDTRMDEAQLFF | TGTGCCTGTGACACGTTGCTACTGGGGGATACACGGATGGATGAAGCACAACTCTTCTTT | TRDV2 | TRDD3 | TRDJ2 | -
CACDTLGVRPWDTRQMFF | TGTGCCTGTGACACGCTGGGGGTCCGCCCCTGGGACACCCGACAGATGTTTTTC | TRDV2 | TRDD3 | TRDJ3 | medium-sized
CACDILGDTRSSWDTRQMFF | TGTGCCTGTGACATACTGGGGGATACGCGCAGCTCCTGGGACACCCGACAGATGTTTTTC | TRDV2 | TRDD3 | TRDJ3 | -
CACDPYLGDSWDTRQMFF | TGTGCCTGTGACCCATACCTGGGGGATAGCTGGGACACCCGACAGATGTTTTTC | TRDV2 | TRDD3 | TRDJ3 | few
CACDTAGGSLTAQLFF | TGTGCCTGTGACACGGCTGGGGGATCTTTGACAGCACAACTCTTCTTT | TRDV2 | TRDD3 | TRDJ2 | few
CACDTVLGDTYSWDTRQMFF | TGTGCCTGTGACACAGTACTGGGGGATACCTACTCCTGGGACACCCGACAGATGTTTTTC | TRDV2 | TRDD3 | TRDJ3 | few
CACDPAGGYAYSWDTRQMFF | TGTGCCTGTGACCCCGCTGGGGGATACGCCTACTCCTGGGACACCCGACAGATGTTTTTC | TRDV2 | TRDD3 | TRDJ3 | few
CACDTVGGSSWDTRQMFF | TGTGCCTGTGACACGGTTGGGGGAAGCTCCTGGGACACCCGACAGATGTTTTTC | TRDV2 | TRDD3 | TRDJ3 | many
CACDPLLGDTDKLIF | TGTGCCTGTGACCCTTTACTGGGGGACACCGATAAACTCATCTTT | TRDV2 | TRDD3 | TRDJ1 | few
CACDTIEMGDQSWDTRQMFF | TGTGCCTGTGACACGATCGAGATGGGGGACCAATCCTGGGACACCCGACAGATGTTTTTC | TRDV2 | TRDD3 | TRDJ3 | few
CACDTWGIQELIF | TGTGCCTGTGACACGTGGGGGATACAGGAACTCATCTTT | TRDV2 | TRDD3 | TRDJ1 | -
CACDTLGLGDTSWDTRQMFF | TGTGCCTGTGACACGCTGGGACTGGGGGATACGTCCTGGGACACCCGACAGATGTTTTTC | TRDV2 | TRDD3 | TRDJ3 | medium-sized
CACDVLGDKKGSWDTRQMFF | TGTGCCTGTGACGTACTGGGGGATAAGAAAGGCTCCTGGGACACCCGACAGATGTTTTTC | TRDV2 | TRDD3 | TRDJ3 | -
CACDSLGIRTDKLIF | TGTGCCTGTGACAGTCTGGGGATACGCACCGATAAACTCATCTTT | TRDV2 | TRDD3 | TRDJ1 | -
CACDSLLGAPAQLFF | TGTGCCTGTGACTCCCTACTGGGGGCCCCAGCACAACTCTTCTTT | TRDV2 | TRDD3 | TRDJ2 | few
CACDYWGIPRDTRQMFF | TGTGCCTGTGACTACTGGGGGATACCCAGGGACACCCGACAGATGTTTTTC | TRDV2 | TRDD3 | TRDJ3 | -
CACDTWGISGSWDTRQMFF | TGTGCCTGTGACACCTGGGGGATATCGGGCTCCTGGGACACCCGACAGATGTTTTTC | TRDV2 | TRDD3 | TRDJ3 | many
CACVLLGDTRWDTRQMFF | TGTGCCTGTGTCCTACTGGGGGATACGCGCTGGGACACCCGACAGATGTTTTTC | TRDV2 | TRDD3 | TRDJ3 | few
CACAPEGLLGDPTDKLIF | TGTGCCTGTGCTCCGGAGGGACTACTGGGGGACCCCACCGATAAACTCATCTTT | TRDV2 | TRDD3 | TRDJ1 | many
CACDTYWGYSSWDTRQMFF | TGTGCCTGTGACACCTACTGGGGATACAGCTCCTGGGACACCCGACAGATGTTTTTC | TRDV2 | TRDD3 | TRDJ3 | many
CACDTAGGYGAWDTRQMFF | TGTGCCTGTGACACCGCGGGGGGATACGGCGCCTGGGACACCCGACAGATGTTTTTC | TRDV2 | TRDD3 | TRDJ3 | -